The 16 T cell receptor beta chains below were found in one sample sequenced in a study of T cells in Graves' hyperthyroidism and ophthalmopathy. Amplified regions were TCR beta CDR3 sequences from RNA transcripts. Carried out on the TCR CDR3, a first-round RT-PCR used the HTBI primer set. Using its own MiXCR run on the multiplex PCR reads, TCRdb lists one record per CDR3 protein. The data show hundreds of thousands of distinct CDR3 sequences, about 15% seen once. The sequencing input was blood. These receptors came from a middle-aged woman with Graves' hyperthyroidism.

This clonotype was picked up a small number of times. The genes are TRBV11-1 and TRBJ1-2; D might be TRBD1 (6 bases). This CDR3 spans 16 amino acids. V shed 5 bases and J shed 7 bases, with 23 bases lying between them. CDR1 is SGHAT, CDR2 FQDESV, per germline (reference sequence). The CDR3 loop is CASSPRTGLPGRGYTF. The CDR3 bases are TGTGCCAGCAGCCCGCGAACAGGGCTCCCTGGCCGTGGCTACACCTTC.

The chain couples TRBV18 to TRBJ2-6; D may be TRBD1 or TRBD2 (5 bases each). The CDR3 is 19 amino acids. V was clipped by 1 base and J by 0 bases, with 16 bases between them. Germline V gene data show CDR1 as KGHSH and CDR2 as LQKENI. CDR3 region: CASSPRGTGLFSGANVLTF. As DNA, the CDR3 is TGTGCCAGCTCACCACGGGGGACGGGGTTATTCTCTGGGGCCAACGTCCTGACTTTC.

In its sample, this clonotype was seen many times. J is TRBJ2-5 and V is TRBV28; D tentatively fits TRBD1 or TRBD2 (5 bases each). Trimming removed 6 bases at V and 5 bases at J, with 13 bases between. The germline V gene encodes CDR1 MDHEN and CDR2 SYDVKM. The CDR3 has 13 residues. The CDR3 is CASRGGRVETQYF. CDR3 sequence (DNA): TGTGCCAGCAGAGGAGGCAGGGTTGAGACCCAGTACTTC.

This clonotype showed up many times. The chain recombines TRBV30 with TRBJ2-7; D may match TRBD1 or TRBD2 (5 bases each). V was pared by 2 bases and J by 5 bases, with 19 bases between. There are 15 residues in the CDR3. From germline, CDR1 is GTSNPN and CDR2 SVGIG (reference sequence). CDR3 protein: CAWSQRDPFLNEQYF. The CDR3 nucleotides read TGTGCCTGGAGTCAACGGGACCCATTTCTTAACGAGCAGTACTTC. The variable domain in full, with the rest retrieved from reference TRBV30 and TRBJ2-7, is SQTIHQWPATLVQPVGSPLSLECTVEGTSNPNLYWYRQAAGRGLQLLFYSVGIGQISSEVPQNLSASRPQDRQFILSSKKLLLSDSGFYLCAWSQRDPFLNEQYFGPGTRLTVT.

V is TRBV19 and J is TRBJ2-5, with 9 bases aligning to TRBD2. The V segment lost 9 bases and the J segment 2 bases; nucleotides outside the gene matches: 4. The CDR3 consists of 13 residues. The V gene's germline CDR1 is LNHDA and CDR2 SQIVND (reference sequence). In DNA form, the CDR3 reads TGTGCCAGCTCGACTAGCGGACAAGAGACCCAGTACTTC. Protein product: CASSTSGQETQYF.

Many counts were recorded for this clonotype. The V call is TRBV28, the J call TRBJ2-7; D gene unclear. The CDR3 length is 11 residues. CDR1 and CDR2 from the germline V gene are MDHEN and SYDVKM. Trimming removed 5 bases at V and 6 bases at J, with 8 bases between. CDR3 in DNA: TGTGCCAGCAGTCCTCCGGGCGAGCAGTACTTC. Its translation is CASSPPGEQYF.

Many counts were recorded for this clonotype. The gene calls are TRBV20-1 and TRBJ2-1; no reliable D call. CDR1 and CDR2 from the germline V gene are DFQATT and SNEGSKA (reference sequence). The CDR3 contains 14 residues. V lost 0 bases to trimming and J lost 4 bases, with 10 bases between them. CDR3 loop: CSAREKWEYNEQFF. The CDR3, as DNA: TGCAGTGCTAGAGAGAAGTGGGAATACAATGAGCAGTTCTTC.

This clonotype was found many times. The genes are TRBV7-3 and TRBJ2-1, with D tentatively TRBD1 or TRBD2 (6 bases each). V was clipped by 3 bases and J by 3 bases, with 12 bases between them. CDR3 size: 15 residues. Germline CDR1 is SGHTA and CDR2 is FQGTGA. The CDR3 here is CASSFGGRLYNEQFF. The DNA for the CDR3 is TGTGCCAGCAGCTTTGGGGGGCGGCTCTACAATGAGCAGTTCTTC.

The rearrangement links TRBV7-9 to TRBJ1-1; weak D call: TRBD1 (6 bases). The germline gives CDR1 SEHNR, CDR2 FQNEAQ (reference sequence). This CDR3 is 14 amino acids long. V lost 6 bases and J 6 bases, leaving 17 bases between the germline ends. CDR3 nucleotides: TGTGCCAGCAGGCCTACACAGGGCCTCTCTGAAGCTTTCTTT. Translated, it gives CASRPTQGLSEAFF.

This clonotype appeared many times. V is TRBV3-1 and J is TRBJ1-1, with D perhaps TRBD1 (6 bases). Germline V lookup: CDR1 LGHDT, CDR2 YNNKEL (reference sequence). The CDR3 has 14 amino acids. Between the trimmed V and J ends, which lost 4 bases and 1 base, there was a span of 10 bases. This CDR3 reads CASSRPTGNTEAFF. For the CDR3, the DNA is TGTGCCAGCAGCCGACCGACAGGGAACACTGAAGCTTTCTTT.

A few counts support this clonotype. The chain employs TRBV10-1 and TRBJ2-5; D unclear. The length of the CDR3 is 12 residues. The V gene lost 0 bases and the J gene lost 11 bases, with 10 bases spanning the gap. Germline assignment: CDR1 WNHNN and CDR2 SYGVQD (reference sequence). DNA for the CDR3: TGCGCCAGCAGTGAGTCTACTACTTTACAGTACTTC. Its protein product is CASSESTTLQYF.

This clonotype was observed a handful of times. The genes are TRBV5-1 and TRBJ1-2; no reliable D call. Trimming pared 2 bases from V and 8 bases from J, leaving 13 bases between. The germline CDR1 and CDR2 sequences are SGHRS and YFSETQ. The CDR3 sequence is 13 residues long. CDR3 protein: CASSLGIPRGYTF. The CDR3 DNA is TGCGCCAGCAGCTTAGGGATTCCTAGGGGCTACACCTTC.

This clonotype came up many times. The rearrangement links TRBV10-3 to TRBJ2-7; D gene unclear. The CDR3 spans 15 residues. The ends were cut back, 2 bases at V and 0 bases at J, with 11 bases in the middle. CDR1 and CDR2 (germline): ENHRY, SYGVKD. The CDR3 nucleotides read TGTGCCATCAGTGAGGTGGGCACCACCTCCTACGAGCAGTACTTC. Its protein is CAISEVGTTSYEQYF.

The chain combines TRBV7-9 with TRBJ2-3; 13 nucleotides line up with TRBD2. The CDR3 contains 17 residues. Germline-derived CDR1 and CDR2 are SEHNR and FQNEAQ (reference sequence). V lost 0 bases to trimming and J lost 4 bases; unmatched junction nucleotides: 4. The CDR3 sequence is CASSLAGTSGKADTQYF. CDR3 sequence (DNA): TGTGCCAGCAGCTTAGCCGGGACTAGCGGGAAGGCAGATACGCAGTATTTT.

This clonotype was seen at least ten times. The rearrangement uses TRBV7-2 and TRBJ2-3; D is perhaps TRBD2 (5 bases). Germline V lookup: CDR1 SGHTA, CDR2 FQGNSA. This CDR3 region has 12 residues. Between the trimmed V and J ends, which lost 2 bases and 9 bases, there was a span of 9 bases. The CDR3 sequence: CASSLIEGTQYF. The CDR3 coding sequence is TGTGCCAGCAGCTTAATTGAGGGAACGCAGTATTTT.

The chain joins TRBV20-1 to TRBJ2-7; 7 positions match TRBD2. Trimming at V came to 1 base and at J to 7 bases, leaving 10 bases not matched to a gene. Germline CDR1 DFQATT, CDR2 SNEGSKA (reference sequence). The CDR3 runs 14 residues. The CDR3 region is CSARGGRAFREQYF. The DNA for the CDR3 is TGCAGTGCTAGAGGAGGGAGGGCCTTTCGAGAGCAGTACTTC.